These 15 T cell receptor beta chains were sequenced from one sample in a study of radiotherapy plus CTLA-4 blockade in lung cancer. TCRdb's copy holds only in-frame clones and misses some; the assay was immunoSEQ multiplex PCR. The sample carries tens of thousands of clones, about three quarters recorded once. Sequences were derived from peripheral blood, sampled from a patient treated with radiotherapy plus ipilimumab. All receptors come from a human donor with non-small cell lung cancer whose response to radiotherapy plus ipilimumab could not be evaluated.

This chain joins TRBV27 and TRBJ2-1, with TRBD2 as a possible D gene (6 bases). Germline-derived CDR1 and CDR2 are MNHEY and SMNVEV (reference sequence). The V end was cut by 3 bases, the J end by 7 bases, with 16 bases between. The CDR3 is made up of 15 amino acids. This CDR3 reads CASSLVGEDENEQFF. The CDR3 DNA follows: TGTGCCAGCAGTTTGGTAGGGGAGGATGAAAATGAGCAGTTCTTC.

This clone appeared once. The chain combines TRBV18 with TRBJ1-3; D remains ambiguous. The V end was cut by 0 bases, the J end by 7 bases, with 7 bases between. The CDR3 is 13 amino acids. Germline V gene lookup returns CDR1 KGHSH and CDR2 LQKENI. CDR3 DNA: TGTGCCAGCTCACCACCGGTCGGTAACACCATATATTTT. It is translated as CASSPPVGNTIYF. Looking up the rest from reference TRBV18 and TRBJ1-3 gives the full variable domain: NAGVMQNPRHLVRRRGQEARLRCSPMKGHSHVYWYRQLPEEGLKFMVYLQKENIIDESGMPKERFSAEFPKEGPSILRIQQVVRGDSAAYFCASSPPVGNTIYFGEGSWLTVV.

Comments on this clone: The identical CDR3 is also encoded by other nucleotide sequences in the sample. The V gene is TRBV5-1, the J gene TRBJ1-4; D not resolved. This CDR3 contains 14 residues. V was shortened by 1 base and J by 10 bases, with 14 bases between the two germline ends. From germline, CDR1 is SGHRS and CDR2 YFSETQ. The CDR3 bases are TGCGCCAGCAGCTTGTTGGGTTGGAGTGGAAAACTGTTTTTT. As protein: CASSLLGWSGKLFF.

This sequence joins TRBV6-5 and TRBJ2-7; 12 nucleotides agree with TRBD2. The CDR3 runs 15 residues. CDR1 MNHEY and CDR2 SVGAGI come from the germline V gene. The V gene end was trimmed by 4 bases and the J gene end by 7 bases; junction bases not matched to a gene: 8. The CDR3 loop reads CASSSSSGRVGEQYF. The CDR3 nucleotides are TGTGCCAGCAGTTCATCTAGCGGGAGGGTCGGGGAGCAGTACTTC.

This rearrangement joins TRBV4-2 to TRBJ2-6; 8 bases are shared with TRBD2. The CDR3 sequence is 17 residues long. V lost 3 bases, J lost 2 bases, and 6 bases stayed unmatched. Per germline, CDR1 LGHNA and CDR2 YNFKEQ. CDR3 residues: CASSQAFGGAGANVLTF. Here the CDR3 DNA reads TGTGCCAGCAGCCAGGCCTTCGGGGGGGCTGGGGCCAACGTCCTGACTTTC.

V usage is TRBV12-5 and J usage is TRBJ2-7; 7 bases align to TRBD1. This CDR3 is 13 amino acids long. V lost 5 bases to trimming and J lost 5 bases; unmatched junction nucleotides: 6. Germline assignment: CDR1 LGHNT and CDR2 FRNRAP. CDR3: CASGPHRGHEQYF. The CDR3 DNA follows: TGTGCTAGTGGTCCACACAGGGGCCACGAGCAGTACTTC.

V and J are TRBV28 and TRBJ1-2; 7 nucleotides align to TRBD1. From germline, CDR1 is MDHEN and CDR2 SYDVKM. The CDR3 totals 14 residues. V shed 5 bases, J shed 2 bases, and the junction held 5 bases outside the gene matches. The CDR3 here is CASSVQQGNYGYTF. Here the CDR3 DNA reads TGTGCCAGCAGTGTACAACAGGGGAACTATGGCTACACCTTC.

This clone was observed a single time. This rearrangement joins TRBV30 to TRBJ2-1, with 11 bases identical to TRBD2. The CDR3 spans 15 residues. Germline loops: CDR1 GTSNPN, CDR2 SVGIG (reference sequence). V lost 8 bases and J lost 7; bases outside the gene matches: 13. CDR3 sequence (DNA): TGTGCCGGGGTTCGGTCTAGCGGGAGGATGAATGAGCAGTTCTTC. Amino acid sequence: CAGVRSSGRMNEQFF.

This chain links TRBV29-1 with TRBJ2-5; TRBD2 is a possible D gene (5 bases). CDR1 and CDR2 (germline): SQVTM, ANQGSEA. CDR3 length: 13 residues. V lost 2 bases and J 2 bases, leaving 9 bases between the germline ends. As DNA, the CDR3 is TGCAGCGTTGAACGAGCGGCTCAAGAGACCCAGTACTTC. It yields the protein CSVERAAQETQYF. Drawing the rest from reference TRBV29-1 and TRBJ2-5, the complete variable domain is SAVISQKPSRDICQRGTSLTIQCQVDSQVTMMFWYRQQPGQSLTLIATANQGSEATYESGFVIDKFPISRPNLTFSTLTVSNMSPEDSSIYLCSVERAAQETQYFGPGTRLLVL.

The chain combines TRBV5-1 with TRBJ2-3; 8 nucleotides align to TRBD2. The CDR3 runs to 15 residues. After removal of 1 base from V and 2 bases from J, the junction contained 3 bases not matched to a gene. Germline V gene sequence: CDR1 SGHRS, CDR2 YFSETQ. CDR3 protein: CASSLRGGFTDTQYF. CDR3 in DNA: TGCGCCAGCAGCTTGCGGGGGGGGTTCACAGATACGCAGTATTTT.

J is TRBJ2-2 and V is TRBV28; TRBD2 matches at 7 bases. This CDR3 comprises 18 residues. Germline trimming cut 7 bases from V and 2 bases from J; bases unmatched to any gene: 16. The germline V gene has CDR1 MDHEN and CDR2 SYDVKM. In nucleotides, the CDR3 is TGTGCCAGCATGGGGGGGTATAGTTTTAGGCGAAACACCGGGGAGCTGTTTTTT. As protein: CASMGGYSFRRNTGELFF. Using reference TRBV28 and TRBJ2-2 for the parts outside the CDR3, the full variable domain is DVKVTQSSRYLVKRTGEKVFLECVQDMDHENMFWYRQDPGLGLRLIYFSYDVKMKEKGDIPEGYSVSREKKERFSLILESASTNQTSMYLCASMGGYSFRRNTGELFFGEGSRLTVL.

This clone was counted only a few times. This chain connects TRBV27 to TRBJ1-5, with 7 bases aligning to TRBD1. The ends lost 8 bases at V and 7 bases at J; junction bases unmatched: 8. Germline V gene sequence: CDR1 MNHEY, CDR2 SMNVEV (reference sequence). The CDR3 consists of 13 residues. The CDR3 DNA reads TGTGCCAGCTCTCTCGGCAGGGGGCAGCCCCAGCATTTT. As protein: CASSLGRGQPQHF.

By proportion, this clone is medium-sized. The chain links TRBV5-4 to TRBJ1-3, with 7 bases lining up with TRBD1. This CDR3 spans 18 amino acids. V shed 0 bases and J 0 bases; nucleotides not matched to a gene: 9. Germline CDR1 and CDR2: SGHNT and YYREEE (reference sequence). The chain's CDR3 is CASSLGQGLSYSGNTIYF. The CDR3 DNA follows: TGTGCCAGCAGCTTGGGACAGGGCCTTTCCTACTCTGGAAACACCATATATTTT.

CDR3 loop: CASSLVGNHEQYF. The CDR3 DNA sequence: TGTGCCAGCAGCTTGGTCGGGAACCACGAGCAGTACTTC. This chain connects TRBV5-4 to TRBJ2-7; D is perhaps TRBD2 (5 bases). This CDR3 spans 13 amino acids. The V gene's germline CDR1 is SGHNT and CDR2 YYREEE (reference sequence). Trimming cost V 0 bases and J 5 bases, with 9 bases left between them.

This clone was detected only once. The rearrangement joins TRBV30 to TRBJ2-5, with D unresolved. Trimming stripped 0 bases from V and 9 bases from J, with 17 bases between. From germline, CDR1 is GTSNPN and CDR2 SVGIG (reference sequence). The CDR3 runs 14 residues. This chain's CDR3 is CAWSVTSSREAQYF. The CDR3 bases are TGTGCCTGGAGTGTAACCTCGTCTAGAGAAGCCCAGTACTTC.